Listed here is a single T cell receptor (beta chain). There is no known antigen for this receptor. Qualities for individual bases were not recorded, and no much larger clone is one base off. The method was the immunoSEQ multiplex PCR assay. The multiplex PCR relied on a mix of 60 forward primers for TCR Vbeta segments and 13 reverse primers for TCR Jbeta segments. The CDR3 region of rearranged TCR beta genes was amplified from genomic DNA with a multiplex PCR assay. The amplified TCR beta libraries were sequenced on the Illumina HiSeq System as 87-base-pair reads. On the authors' methods: A later analysis tallied roughly 78 million unique TCR beta chains across the 666 repertoires, and some 10 million of those chains were shared by two or more donors. A nearest-neighbor algorithm error-corrected the raw reads and collapsed the reads into unique sequences, merging closely related sequences to remove PCR and sequencing errors. V, D and J gene segments were assigned by aligning CDR3 sequences to IMGT reference sequences. For a sequence to be retained, a match of at least six nucleotides was required to both a V gene segment and a J gene segment. A rearrangement counted as productive if the CDR3 had no stop codons and remained in frame with V and J, and every other rearrangement counted as non-productive. Following IMGT convention, CDR3 was defined as the stretch from the second conserved V-encoded cysteine to the conserved J-encoded phenylalanine. Sequences without an unambiguous match to a single V gene segment were excluded from the earlier analysis of 450 to 650 of the donors. In an earlier analysis of about 590 of the donors, a V segment was called functional when productive rearrangements were above 56.7%, and segregating when the standard deviation between donors exceeded 5%. A statistical classification framework was built to diagnose cytomegalovirus status from the catalog of TCR beta chain sequences. A later analysis assigned V and J genes by comparing TCR nucleotide sequences with IMGT/GENE-DB human TR gene sequences. The TCRdist pipeline was used in a later analysis to assign CDR3 sequences and most-parsimonious VDJ recombination scenarios. In a later analysis, every TCR beta chain was defined by the combination of its CDR3 amino acid sequence and its V-gene family, and reads without a unique V-gene family were dropped. In a later analysis, 500 to 700 highly shared, low-generation-probability nucleotide sequences were removed to address suspected cross-contamination and a sequencing artifact. In a later analysis, a clonal expansion index for each public chain was calculated from normalized within-repertoire ranks of inferred template counts. In a later analysis, generation probabilities were computed using a VDJ recombination model fitted to out-of-frame rearrangements, and the results were checked against IGoR. A later analysis scored TCR-TCR, TCR-HLA and TCR-CMV co-occurrence with hypergeometric tests, applying a repertoire-size bias correction to TCR pairs. A later analysis estimated false discovery rates by permuting HLA or CMV assignments 20 times. A later analysis grouped co-occurring TCRs with DBSCAN, adding TCRdist sequence similarity when clustering within HLA-allele-positive subsets. For co-occurrence clustering, repertoires with fewer than 30,000 or more than 120,000 public chains were excluded, along with roughly 5 repertoires with anomalous nucleotide sharing. Not all clones reach the TCRdb copy of this immuneACCESS table, which keeps in-frame sequences only. Checked studies attribute under half of the gap to unresolved V genes and leave the rest unexplained. V and J calls and clone size are copied from that table; D and trimming were computed from the DNA. This sample lists about 210,000 clones; over 75% were detected once. The ten largest clones capture approximately 2% of the sample.

This specimen comes from a study of cytomegalovirus exposure and HLA in healthy donors (dated by TCRdb to about 2017). At the level of the whole study: An earlier analysis of 587 of the donors reported about 250 Gb of sequence data and roughly 100 million unique TCR beta sequences from roughly 180 million T cells. Donor age, sex, ethnicity and CMV serostatus were compiled together with the repertoire data. All discovery cohort repertoires had been generated using a single sequencing platform. Besides the first cohort of some 670 subjects, a separate validation cohort made up of roughly 130 different subjects was used. The number of donors typed differed by locus, with roughly 629-640 for A, B, C, DRB1 and DQB1, 522 for DQA1, 600 to 610 for DPA1, and around 460 for DPB1. Roughly five DR-DQ haplotypes were treated as single units for association and clustering because of strong linkage in the cohort. High-throughput TCR immunosequencing, statistical association of individual TCRs with disease status, and machine learning were combined to predict cytomegalovirus infection status. To study patterns of TCR occurrence, a later analysis re-analyzed previously published TCR beta repertoires from several hundred donors and added high-resolution HLA genotyping. Across 300 to 500 genotyped donors of the cohort, an average of roughly 200,000 unique TCR beta nucleotide sequences per donor were sequenced, and about a sixth of those sequences were non-productive. The genetic ancestry cluster associated with self-reported Caucasian donors included about 84% of the 398 genotyped donors. In the later analysis, no new phenotypic data were used to find candidate immune exposures; instead, reliance was placed on TCR beta sequences and their occurrence across donors. In a later genetic analysis, genome-wide SNP genotypes for 398 of the 666 donors were used, and that subset was treated as a discovery cohort. An earlier analysis of several hundred of the donors applied high-throughput TCR beta sequencing to assess whether each TCR beta V gene segment acted as functional or pseudogenic. The study profiled the T cell repertoires of under 700 subjects by immunosequencing and related them to cytomegalovirus serostatus. Class I and class II HLA loci were covered by the typing at four-digit resolution. An early release covering roughly 580 HLA-typed donors comprised about 310 gigabases of sequencing data and tens of millions of unique TCR sequences. The study was designed to test whether signatures of past pathogen exposure could be identified by cataloging public T cell receptors.

The cohort was made up of under 800 healthy bone marrow donors. At the time of sampling, all cohort members were nominally healthy, though unrecorded immune exposures were likely present. The donor was CMV seronegative and belonged to the group of 352 seronegative cohort members. A peripheral blood sample was collected from each donor, and TCR beta sequencing was performed on peripheral blood mononuclear cells. The Qiagen DNeasy Blood Extraction Kit was used to extract genomic DNA from the blood cell samples. Overall study results and their limits: The earlier analysis of about 600 of the donors excluded 15 to 20 rarely observed V segments, including chromosome 9 orphons, because counts were too low. According to the authors, the approach could potentially be generalized to other disease states and immunological phenotypes. In vitro tests confirmed that a few of the cytomegalovirus-associated TCR beta chains recognize cytomegalovirus antigens. Sequencing depth was assumed to be roughly uniform across donors in the presence/absence analyses, though that assumption may not hold. In an earlier analysis of more than 500 of the donors, most TCR beta V segments appeared in productive rearrangements about 87% or about 30% of the time, broadly matching IMGT annotations. The study gave a list of 150 to 200 TCR beta chains associated with cytomegalovirus. Assigning TCR associations to individual alleles was difficult when HLA alleles, especially DR and DQ, strongly co-occurred. A later analysis found that TCR association rates varied across HLA loci, with DRB1 alleles showing the most associated TCRs and HLA-C alleles the fewest. The cohort was sequenced for TCR beta chains only, and without alpha or paired-chain data the features that could be detected were limited. According to a later analysis, parvovirus B19, influenza, CMV and Epstein-Barr virus appeared linked to several top co-occurrence clusters. According to a later genetic analysis, donors in an Asian-associated ancestry cluster had fewer N-insertions in productive TCRs than the roughly 670-donor mean. While some public TCRs were present in many individuals, most TCR sequences turned up only very rarely across donors. A further reported finding was that TCR beta sequences accurately predicted the HLA-A and HLA-B alleles for most subjects in the first cohort. A cluster of highly shared sequence variants was judged likely to be a technical artifact of the sequencing pipeline. Because HLA typing was unavailable for some donors at each locus, only the typed subset was used in association tests. For the cohort, immune exposure information was limited to CMV serostatus. Cytomegalovirus status was reported to be diagnosed by the classifier with high specificity and sensitivity in both the original and validation cohorts. According to a later analysis, most CMV-associated TCR beta chains appeared to be HLA-restricted, and the HLA associations seemed to be driven largely by CMV exposure. In a later genetic analysis, a missense DCLRE1C variant was associated with V-gene and J-gene trimming of TCR beta chains, and the association was replicated in an independent cohort. Specific HLA alleles were associated with 15,000 to 20,000 TCR beta sequences at a false discovery rate of 0.05 in a later analysis. Correlated functional status among segregating V segments might be attributable to linkage disequilibrium, but an unknown experimental factor could not be ruled out. A later analysis found that HLA-associated TCR beta chains were more clonally expanded and had lower generation probabilities than equally common non-associated chains.

The receptor's source is a male donor in good health and CMV-seronegative. The sequencing input was PBMCs.

CDR3 sequence: CASSSVNRNTEAFF. Read as DNA, the sequence is TGTGCCAGCAGTTCCGTCAACAGGAACACTGAAGCTTTCTTT. The V and J genes are TRBV28 and TRBJ1-1; too little of a D gene remains to name it. V is shortened by 4 bases, J by 1 base, and the region joining them spans 10 bases. CDR1 and CDR2, looked up from the germline V gene, are MDHEN and SYDVKM. From the cysteine up to the phenylalanine, the CDR3 has a length of 14 residues. CDR3 DNA is the only sequence kept; it has 42 bases, read in frame from the first base.